The 28 T cell receptor beta chains given below trace back to one sample, sequenced in a study of blood T cell repertoires in COVID-19. Method: immunoSEQ multiplex PCR; TCRdb's copy keeps in-frame clones and lacks some. The sample yields hundreds of thousands of clones, around 89% seen once. Input material: PBMCs or T cells enriched from blood (not recorded which). These receptors were taken from a young man who had recovered from COVID-19.

The chain joins TRBV4-2 to TRBJ2-1; 11 nucleotides agree with TRBD2. J was trimmed by 9 bases and V by 0 bases; bases with no gene match: 7. Germline V lookup: CDR1 LGHNA, CDR2 YNFKEQ. The CDR3 is 16 residues long. The CDR3 sequence is CASSQELRLAGGEQFF. The CDR3 DNA is TGTGCCAGCAGCCAAGAACTAAGGCTAGCGGGAGGTGAGCAGTTCTTC.

The chain has TRBV30 and TRBJ1-1; D is unclear. Trimming took off 0 bases at V and 1 base at J, with 3 bases between the two ends. The germline V gene has CDR1 GTSNPN and CDR2 SVGIG (reference sequence). The CDR3 consists of 12 residues. CDR3 in DNA: TGTGCCTGGAGTGTCTCGAACACTGAAGCTTTCTTT. Translation gives CAWSVSNTEAFF.

The chain uses TRBV6-5 and TRBJ1-3; a possible D gene is TRBD1 (5 bases). This CDR3 has 14 residues. CDR1 MNHEY and CDR2 SVGAGI come from the germline V gene. V shed 6 bases and J shed 0 bases, with 9 bases lying between them. CDR3 protein: CASSPGYSGNTIYF. DNA for the CDR3: TGTGCCAGCAGCCCAGGGTACTCTGGAAACACCATATATTTT.

The CDR3 nucleotides are TGTGCCAGCAGCTTTAGGACTAGCGGGTCTGAGCAGTTCTTC. This translates into CASSFRTSGSEQFF. V gene TRBV11-2 combines with J gene TRBJ2-1, with 11 positions matching TRBD2. Germline loops: CDR1 SGHAT, CDR2 FQNNGV. The CDR3 has 14 residues. The trim removed 3 bases at V and 9 bases at J, leaving 4 bases unmatched.

This chain connects TRBV27 to TRBJ2-1; TRBD2 is a possible D gene (5 bases). Germline-derived CDR1 and CDR2 are MNHEY and SMNVEV (reference sequence). This CDR3 has 14 amino acids. The V end was cut by 7 bases, the J end by 1 base, with 11 bases between. CDR3 protein: CASKRERSYNEQFF. In nucleotides, the CDR3 is TGTGCCAGCAAAAGGGAGAGGTCCTACAATGAGCAGTTCTTC.

The J gene is TRBJ1-2, the V gene TRBV27; 8 bases agree with TRBD1. The germline V gene has CDR1 MNHEY and CDR2 SMNVEV (reference sequence). V lost 2 bases, J lost 4 bases, and 6 bases stayed unmatched. CDR3 length: 15 amino acids. CDR3 DNA: TGTGCCAGCAGTTTAATAGTCGGACAGGGCTATGGCTACACCTTC. It translates to CASSLIVGQGYGYTF.

V usage is TRBV5-1 and J usage is TRBJ2-5; the match to TRBD1 covers 8 bases. The CDR3 has 15 residues. V was clipped by 4 bases and J by 5 bases; unmatched bases: 10. Germline CDR1 SGHRS, CDR2 YFSETQ. As DNA, the CDR3 is TGCGCCAGCAGCACGCTCGGACAGGGCTCGGAGACCCAGTACTTC. Amino acids: CASSTLGQGSETQYF.

The CDR3 region has the DNA TGTGCCAGCAGCCCCTGGGACAGTCCTAATGAAAAACTGTTTTTT. It encodes CASSPWDSPNEKLFF. The chain recombines TRBV7-9 with TRBJ1-4; 7 nucleotides match TRBD1. CDR3 length: 15 amino acids. The germline V gene encodes CDR1 SEHNR and CDR2 FQNEAQ (reference sequence). With 5 bases clipped from V and 3 bases from J, the junction kept 6 bases outside the gene matches.

The chain joins TRBV6-5 to TRBJ1-4, with a tentative D call TRBD1 (5 bases). Germline V gene data show CDR1 as MNHEY and CDR2 as SVGAGI. The V end was cut by 4 bases, the J end by 10 bases, with 7 bases between. This CDR3 has 11 residues. The CDR3, as DNA: TGTGCCAGCAGTTGGGGGGGAAAACTGTTTTTT. Its protein is CASSWGGKLFF.

This chain uses TRBV6-4 with TRBJ2-1, with 8 bases aligning to TRBD2. CDR1 is MRHNA, CDR2 SNTAGT, per germline. Trimming removed 4 bases from V and 5 bases from J; junction bases left unmatched: 13. This CDR3 has 17 amino acids. The CDR3 loop reads CASSVSSLAGAHNEQFF. CDR3 coding DNA: TGTGCCAGCAGTGTCTCGTCCCTAGCGGGCGCCCACAATGAGCAGTTCTTC.

The V and J genes are TRBV2 and TRBJ1-5, with no clear D. V gave up 3 bases and J gave up 2 bases, with 11 bases separating them. The germline gives CDR1 SNHLY, CDR2 FYNNEI. The length of the CDR3 is 15 residues. The CDR3: CASSDDFLGNQPQHF. CDR3 in DNA: TGTGCCAGCAGTGATGACTTTTTGGGCAATCAGCCCCAGCATTTT. Combining the CDR3 with reference TRBV2 and TRBJ1-5 gives the whole variable domain EPEVTQTPSHQVTQMGQEVILRCVPISNHLYFYWYRQILGQKVEFLVSFYNNEISEKSEIFDDQFSVERPDGSNFTLKIRSTKLEDSAMYFCASSDDFLGNQPQHFGDGTRLSIL.

The chain has TRBV7-7 and TRBJ2-7; D ambiguous. Germline loops: CDR1 SSHAT, CDR2 FNYEAQ (reference sequence). The CDR3 extends over 13 amino acids. The V end lost 5 bases, the J end lost 7 bases, and 15 bases lay between the germline ends. Here the CDR3 reads CASSPRVSGEQYF. In DNA, the CDR3 is TGTGCCAGCAGCCCACGGGTGTCCGGGGAGCAGTACTTC.

The chain carries TRBV18 and TRBJ1-2; D might be TRBD1 (6 bases). Germline V lookup: CDR1 KGHSH, CDR2 LQKENI. Trimming left V 5 bases short and J 5 bases short, with 12 bases between. CDR3 length equals 13 residues. CDR3 bases: TGTGCCAGCTCAGTCGACAGGCAGTATGGCTACACCTTC. Residues: CASSVDRQYGYTF. Full variable domain (remainder filled in from reference TRBV18 and TRBJ1-2): NAGVMQNPRHLVRRRGQEARLRCSPMKGHSHVYWYRQLPEEGLKFMVYLQKENIIDESGMPKERFSAEFPKEGPSILRIQQVVRGDSAAYFCASSVDRQYGYTFGSGTRLTVV.

This chain links TRBV7-9 with TRBJ2-3; either TRBD1 or TRBD2 may supply D (5 bases each). Germline loops: CDR1 SEHNR, CDR2 FQNEAQ (reference sequence). This CDR3 has 15 amino acids. V was trimmed by 5 bases and J by 6 bases, leaving 18 bases between them. In DNA form, the CDR3 reads TGTGCCAGCAGCCTAGGACTCCAGGGTACGGATACGCAGTATTTT. Residues: CASSLGLQGTDTQYF.

This clone was detected only once. The rearrangement uses TRBV14 and TRBJ1-6; D remains ambiguous. With 4 bases removed from V and 8 bases from J, the gap between germline ends came to 6 bases. The germline V gene encodes CDR1 SGHDN and CDR2 FVKESK. The CDR3 is 12 amino acids. The CDR3 nucleotides read TGTGCCAGCAGCCCAGGTTATTCACCCCTCCACTTT. This codes for CASSPGYSPLHF.

V usage is TRBV11-2 and J usage is TRBJ2-7, with a tentative D call TRBD1 (5 bases). Germline V gene data show CDR1 as SGHAT and CDR2 as FQNNGV. The CDR3 length is 13 residues. V was trimmed by 1 base and J by 3 bases, leaving 7 bases between them. DNA of the CDR3: TGTGCCAGCAGCTTAGGAACAGGCTACGAGCAGTACTTC. Residues: CASSLGTGYEQYF.

This clone was found once. The gene calls are TRBV11-2 and TRBJ2-2; D ambiguous. The CDR3 extends over 14 amino acids. V was trimmed by 0 bases and J by 1 base, leaving 3 bases between them. Germline V lookup: CDR1 SGHAT, CDR2 FQNNGV. The CDR3 loop reads CASSLERNTGELFF. Here the CDR3 DNA reads TGTGCCAGCAGCTTAGAGCGGAACACCGGGGAGCTGTTTTTT.

The chain combines TRBV11-3 with TRBJ1-1; D not resolved. Germline CDR1 SGHNT, CDR2 YENEEA. The CDR3 consists of 13 residues. Trimming took 3 bases from V and 1 from J, leaving 6 bases between them. The CDR3 here is CASSFPGNTEAFF. In nucleotides, the CDR3 is TGTGCCAGCAGCTTCCCCGGGAACACTGAAGCTTTCTTT.

This clone was counted between two and nine times. This chain joins TRBV28 and TRBJ1-5; D possibly corresponds to TRBD1 (6 bases). CDR1 is MDHEN, CDR2 SYDVKM, per germline. This CDR3 spans 16 amino acids. Deletions cut 5 bases from V and 4 bases from J, with 18 bases between. In DNA form, the CDR3 reads TGTGCCAGCAGTCCCACCGGGACAAGGCATAATCAGCCCCAGCATTTT. This gives the protein CASSPTGTRHNQPQHF.

The chain has TRBV16 and TRBJ1-3; 7 positions agree with TRBD1. Germline trimming cut 4 bases from V and 7 bases from J; bases unmatched to any gene: 19. The length of the CDR3 is 18 residues. In germline, CDR1 is KGHSY, CDR2 FQNENV. CDR3 protein: CASSPRWALDRRGNTIYF. CDR3 in DNA: TGTGCCAGCAGCCCACGCTGGGCCCTGGACAGGAGGGGCAACACCATATATTTT.

To note about this clone: The sample contains more than one DNA sequence encoding this CDR3. V usage is TRBV20-1 and J usage is TRBJ2-7; possibly TRBD1 for D (6 bases). This CDR3 comprises 11 residues. With 3 bases removed from V and 5 bases from J, the gap between germline ends came to 8 bases. Germline V lookup: CDR1 DFQATT, CDR2 SNEGSKA (reference sequence). The DNA for the CDR3 is TGCAGTGCTAGTAAGGGGGACGAGCAGTACTTC. Translation gives CSASKGDEQYF.

V gene TRBV18 combines with J gene TRBJ1-6; D gene ambiguous. Looked up from germline, CDR1 is KGHSH and CDR2 is LQKENI. The CDR3 totals 16 residues. The V and J ends lost 1 base and 0 bases respectively, with 7 bases between them. Here the CDR3 reads CASSPLQSSYNSPLHF. The CDR3 DNA sequence: TGTGCCAGCTCACCACTACAGAGCTCCTATAATTCACCCCTCCACTTT.

CDR3 loop: CSVDISGRPHEQYF. CDR3 DNA sequence: TGCAGCGTTGACATTAGCGGGAGGCCCCACGAGCAGTACTTC. This rearrangement joins TRBV29-1 to TRBJ2-7; TRBD2 matches at 10 bases. The CDR3 totals 14 residues. V shed 3 bases and J 5 bases; nucleotides not matched to a gene: 7. Germline V gives CDR1 SQVTM, CDR2 ANQGSEA.

The V gene is TRBV19, the J gene TRBJ1-5; 8 bases map to TRBD1. V lost 8 bases and J lost 7; bases outside the gene matches: 10. The CDR3 contains 14 residues. Germline assignment: CDR1 LNHDA and CDR2 SQIVND (reference sequence). CDR3 DNA: TGTGCCAGTGGAGGACAGGGACGAGGGCAGCCCCAGCATTTT. It translates to CASGGQGRGQPQHF.

V gene TRBV5-1 combines with J gene TRBJ1-3; D remains unclear. V shed 0 bases and J shed 2 bases, with 9 bases lying between them. From germline, CDR1 is SGHRS and CDR2 YFSETQ. This CDR3 comprises 15 residues. CDR3 residues: CASSLGPVTGNTIYF. Here the CDR3 DNA reads TGCGCCAGCAGCTTGGGGCCAGTCACTGGAAACACCATATATTTT.

The gene calls are TRBV19 and TRBJ2-7; 9 positions match TRBD1. V gave up 4 bases and J gave up 0 bases; unmatched junction bases: 4. The CDR3 has 15 amino acids. Germline CDR1 is LNHDA and CDR2 is SQIVND (reference sequence). In nucleotides, the CDR3 is TGTGCCAGTAGTAGCGGACAGGGGTTCTCCTACGAGCAGTACTTC. Amino acids: CASSSGQGFSYEQYF. Together with reference TRBV19 and TRBJ2-7, the CDR3 gives the full variable domain: DGGITQSPKYLFRKEGQNVTLSCEQNLNHDAMYWYRQDPGQGLRLIYYSQIVNDFQKGDIAEGYSVSREKKESFPLTVTSAQKNPTAFYLCASSSGQGFSYEQYFGPGTRLTVT.

The V call is TRBV6-2 or TRBV6-3, the J call TRBJ1-6; unclear D gene. The CDR3 loop spans 16 amino acids. Germline loops: CDR1 MNHEY, CDR2 SVGEGT. V was cut by 2 bases and J by 1 base, with 9 bases left in between. In nucleotides, the CDR3 is TGTGCCAGCAGTTACGATCGAGTTTCCTATAATTCACCCCTCCACTTT. Translating it yields CASSYDRVSYNSPLHF.

The chain is built from TRBV2 and TRBJ1-3; 7 bases line up with TRBD1. This CDR3 spans 14 amino acids. Germline trimming cut 6 bases from V and 1 base from J; bases unmatched to any gene: 3. CDR1 and CDR2 from the germline V gene are SNHLY and FYNNEI. As DNA, the CDR3 is TGTGCCAGCAGGTACAGGGGTTCTGGAAACACCATATATTTT. Its translation is CASRYRGSGNTIYF.